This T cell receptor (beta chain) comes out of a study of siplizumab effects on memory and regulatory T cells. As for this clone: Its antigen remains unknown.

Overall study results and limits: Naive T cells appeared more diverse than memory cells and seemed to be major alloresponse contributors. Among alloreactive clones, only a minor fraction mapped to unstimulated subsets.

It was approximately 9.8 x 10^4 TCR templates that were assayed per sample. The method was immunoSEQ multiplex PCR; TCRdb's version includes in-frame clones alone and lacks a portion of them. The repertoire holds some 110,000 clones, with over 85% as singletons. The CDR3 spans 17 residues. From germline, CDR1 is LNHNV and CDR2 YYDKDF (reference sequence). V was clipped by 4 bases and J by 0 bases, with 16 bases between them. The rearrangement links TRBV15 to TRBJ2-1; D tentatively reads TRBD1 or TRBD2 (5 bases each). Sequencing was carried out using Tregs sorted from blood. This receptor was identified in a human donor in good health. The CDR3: CATSKLGRGSSYNEQFF. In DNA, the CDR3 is TGTGCCACCAGCAAACTCGGACGGGGCAGCTCCTACAATGAGCAGTTCTTC.